The 9 T cell receptor beta chains presented below share a single source sample, sequenced in a study of shared T cell receptors in the human thymus. This table comes from immunoSEQ multiplex PCR, and its TCRdb copy is limited to in-frame clones, with some not included. The profile shows some 640,000 clones, around 87% of them singletons. These data also featured in a second study, about human thymus T cells.

Input material: thymocytes. Receptors originate from a boy under two years old with a congenital heart defect.

As regards this clone: The junction departs from germline at one end; a sequencing error may be responsible. Other nucleotide sequences in the sample specify the same CDR3. V gene TRBV6-5 combines with J gene TRBJ1-5; 8 positions agree with TRBD1. The CDR3 spans 16 residues. The germline V gene encodes CDR1 MNHEY and CDR2 SVGAGI. The CDR3 sequence: CASSYSDRGTNQPQHF. The CDR3, as DNA: TGCGCCAGCAGTTACTCCGACAGGGGTACCAATCAGCCCCAGCATTTT.

V usage is TRBV5-1 and J usage is TRBJ2-2; D possibly corresponds to TRBD2 (5 bases). The CDR3 extends over 16 amino acids. Germline CDR1 is SGHRS and CDR2 is YFSETQ. V lost 2 bases, J lost 6 bases, and 17 bases lay in between. CDR3 nucleotide sequence: TGCGCCAGCAGCTTAGTAATTAGCGTCGACGCCGGGGAGCTGTTTTTT. Protein product: CASSLVISVDAGELFF. Full variable domain (outside the CDR3, taken from reference TRBV5-1 and TRBJ2-2): KAGVTQTPRYLIKTRGQQVTLSCSPISGHRSVSWYQQTPGQGLQFLFEYFSETQRNKGNFPGRFSGRQFSNSRSEMNVSTLELGDSALYLCASSLVISVDAGELFFGEGSRLTVL.

The genes are TRBV4-3 and TRBJ2-5; D perhaps matches TRBD1 (6 bases). The CDR3 consists of 15 residues. The V gene lost 0 bases and the J gene lost 5 bases, with 13 bases spanning the gap. CDR1 and CDR2 (germline): LGHNA, YSLEER. The CDR3 is CASSQDKRTGETQYF. In DNA form, the CDR3 reads TGCGCCAGCAGCCAAGATAAGCGAACAGGGGAGACCCAGTACTTC.

The chain couples TRBV5-4 to TRBJ2-7, with TRBD1 matching over 7 bases. The CDR3 is 15 residues long. CDR1 and CDR2 (germline): SGHNT, YYREEE (reference sequence). Losses at the gene ends were 4 bases for V and 8 bases for J; bases not matched to a gene: 15. The CDR3 nucleotides read TGTGCCAGCAGCGAAGGGACAGACCAACCTACGAAGCAGTACTTC. This codes for CASSEGTDQPTKQYF.

The rearrangement joins TRBV10-2 to TRBJ2-3; 7 bases map to TRBD1. The V gene end was trimmed by 10 bases and the J gene end by 0 bases; junction bases not matched to a gene: 16. Per germline, CDR1 WSHSY and CDR2 SAAADI. The CDR3 consists of 17 residues. The CDR3 DNA reads TGCGCCACACTGATCCCGGGACAGCCTGATAGCACAGATACGCAGTATTTT. Protein: CATLIPGQPDSTDTQYF.

The rearrangement links TRBV2 to TRBJ2-1; D remains ambiguous. The germline V gene has CDR1 SNHLY and CDR2 FYNNEI. The CDR3 spans 15 residues. V was trimmed by 5 bases and J by 0 bases, leaving 11 bases between them. The CDR3 loop reads CASSYDKSSYNEQFF. The CDR3 DNA is TGTGCCAGCAGTTACGACAAGAGCTCCTACAATGAGCAGTTCTTC.

This clone occurred once. V and J are TRBV10-3 and TRBJ2-7; possible D gene TRBD2, 6 bases. There are 13 residues in the CDR3. Between the trimmed V and J ends, which lost 10 bases and 4 bases, there was a span of 17 bases. Per the germline V gene, CDR1 is ENHRY and CDR2 is SYGVKD. CDR3 amino acids: CATGSERAYEQYF. The CDR3 nucleotides read TGTGCCACGGGGTCGGAGCGGGCTTACGAGCAGTACTTC.

The chain couples TRBV6-8 to TRBJ1-6, with D unresolved. V was clipped by 0 bases and J by 7 bases, with 16 bases between them. This CDR3 spans 17 amino acids. Germline V gene lookup returns CDR1 MNHGY and CDR2 SAAAGT. CDR3 bases: TGTGCCAGCAGTTACTCTAAACGGGAGGCGGGAAATTCACCCCTCCACTTT. Amino acids: CASSYSKREAGNSPLHF.

This rearrangement joins TRBV10-3 to TRBJ1-5; D is undetermined. With 3 bases removed from V and 0 bases from J, the gap between germline ends came to 12 bases. The CDR3 totals 16 residues. Germline CDR1 ENHRY, CDR2 SYGVKD. DNA for the CDR3: TGTGCCATCAGTGAAGATGGAGTACATAGCAATCAGCCCCAGCATTTT. It codes for CAISEDGVHSNQPQHF.